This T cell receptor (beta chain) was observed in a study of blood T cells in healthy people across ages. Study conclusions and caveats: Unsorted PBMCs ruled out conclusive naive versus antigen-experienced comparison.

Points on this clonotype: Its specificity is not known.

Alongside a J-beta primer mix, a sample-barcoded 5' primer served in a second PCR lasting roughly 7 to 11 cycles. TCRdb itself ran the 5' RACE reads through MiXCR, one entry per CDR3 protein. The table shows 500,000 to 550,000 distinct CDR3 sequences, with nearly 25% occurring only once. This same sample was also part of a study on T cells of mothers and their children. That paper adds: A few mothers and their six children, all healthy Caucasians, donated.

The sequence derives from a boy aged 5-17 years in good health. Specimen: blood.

CDR3 sequence: CASSLGALTNTEAFF. CDR3 DNA: TGCGCCAGCAGCTTGGGGGCCTTGACGAACACTGAAGCTTTCTTT. The J gene is TRBJ1-1, the V gene TRBV5-1; D ambiguous. The CDR3 sequence is 15 residues long. V dropped 0 bases and J dropped 1 base, with 10 bases sitting between them. Germline-derived CDR1 and CDR2 are SGHRS and YFSETQ.